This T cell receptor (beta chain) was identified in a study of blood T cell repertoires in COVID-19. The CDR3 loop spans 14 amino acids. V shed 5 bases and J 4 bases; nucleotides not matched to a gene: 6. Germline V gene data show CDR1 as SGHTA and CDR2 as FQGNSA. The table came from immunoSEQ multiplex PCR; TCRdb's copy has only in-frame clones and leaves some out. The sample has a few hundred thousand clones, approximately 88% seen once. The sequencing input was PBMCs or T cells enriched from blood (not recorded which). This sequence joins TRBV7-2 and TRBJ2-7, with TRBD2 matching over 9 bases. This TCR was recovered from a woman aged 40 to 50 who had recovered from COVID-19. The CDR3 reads CASSPGLARYEQYF. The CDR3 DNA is TGTGCCAGCAGCCCGGGACTAGCTAGGTACGAGCAGTACTTC. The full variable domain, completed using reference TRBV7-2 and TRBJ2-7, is GAGVSQSPSNKVTEKGKDVELRCDPISGHTALYWYRQSLGQGLEFLIYFQGNSAPDKSGLPSDRFSAERTGGSVSTLTIQRTQQEDSAVYLCASSPGLARYEQYFGPGTRLTVT.